This TCR beta chain was recovered during a study of identical twins. Study observations and caveats: Conclusions leaned on cross-sectional statistical analysis and did not track the same donors over time. Cord blood beta clonotypes that were abundant carried fewer insertions, and memory repertoires showed no such trend. Out-of-frame alpha sequences common to twins exhibited an excess of low generation probability.

V lost 2 bases and J 6 bases, leaving 13 bases between the germline ends. This CDR3 region has 15 residues. Germline V gene sequence: CDR1 LGHDT, CDR2 YNNKEL (reference sequence). Template switching, a step in the protocol, added a universal primer site, and cDNA carried unique molecular identifiers. TCRdb independently ran MiXCR on the 5' RACE reads; one entry per CDR3 protein. The repertoire has 350,000 to 600,000 distinct CDR3 sequences, 14% of them found once; the top ten carry 0.52%. This clonotype occurred a few times. As yet, its antigen is unknown. These data are also associated with another study on yellow fever vaccine responses in identical twins.

This clonotype was obtained from a young woman in good health. The chain combines TRBV3-1 with TRBJ2-2; tentative D call: TRBD2 (6 bases). Input material: CD4+ T cells sorted from blood. The DNA of the CDR3 is TGTGCCAGCAGCCAACATGGGGGGACCGCCGGGGAGCTGTTTTTT. This codes for CASSQHGGTAGELFF.